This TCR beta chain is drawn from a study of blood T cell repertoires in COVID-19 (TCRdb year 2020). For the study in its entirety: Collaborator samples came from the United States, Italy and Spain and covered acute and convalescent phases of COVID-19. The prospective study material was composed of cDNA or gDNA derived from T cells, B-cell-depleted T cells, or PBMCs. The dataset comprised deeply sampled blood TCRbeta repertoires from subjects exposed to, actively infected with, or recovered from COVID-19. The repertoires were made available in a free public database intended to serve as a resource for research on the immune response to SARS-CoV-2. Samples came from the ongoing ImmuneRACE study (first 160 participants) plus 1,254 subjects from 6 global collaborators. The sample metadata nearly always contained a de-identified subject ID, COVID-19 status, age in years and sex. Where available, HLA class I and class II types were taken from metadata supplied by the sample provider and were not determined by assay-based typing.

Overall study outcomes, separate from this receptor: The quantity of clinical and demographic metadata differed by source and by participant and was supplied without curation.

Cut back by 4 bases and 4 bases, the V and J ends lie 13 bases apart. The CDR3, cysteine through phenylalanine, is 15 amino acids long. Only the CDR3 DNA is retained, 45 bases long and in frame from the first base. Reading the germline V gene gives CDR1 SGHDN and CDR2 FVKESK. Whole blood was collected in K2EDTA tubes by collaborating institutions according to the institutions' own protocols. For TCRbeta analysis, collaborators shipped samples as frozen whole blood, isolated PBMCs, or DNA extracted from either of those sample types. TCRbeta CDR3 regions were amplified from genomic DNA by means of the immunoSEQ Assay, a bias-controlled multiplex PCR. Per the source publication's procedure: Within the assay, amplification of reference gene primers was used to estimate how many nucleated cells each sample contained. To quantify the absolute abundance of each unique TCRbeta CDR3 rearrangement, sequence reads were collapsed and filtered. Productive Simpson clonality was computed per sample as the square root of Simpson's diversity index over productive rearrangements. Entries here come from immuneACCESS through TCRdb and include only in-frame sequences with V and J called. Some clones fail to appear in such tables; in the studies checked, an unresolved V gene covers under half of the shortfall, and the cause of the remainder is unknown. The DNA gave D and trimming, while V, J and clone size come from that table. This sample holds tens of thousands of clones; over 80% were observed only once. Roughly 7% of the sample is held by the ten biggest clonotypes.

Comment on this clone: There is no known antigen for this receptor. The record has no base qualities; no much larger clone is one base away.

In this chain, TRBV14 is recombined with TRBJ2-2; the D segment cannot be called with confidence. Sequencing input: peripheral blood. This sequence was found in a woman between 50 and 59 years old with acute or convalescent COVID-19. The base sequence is TGTGCCAGCAGCCCCCTGGGCCCAGTCACCGGGGAGCTGTTTTTT. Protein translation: CASSPLGPVTGELFF.